This T cell receptor beta chain was retrieved from a study of OX40 agonist ivuxolimab in advanced cancers. Across the whole study: Dosing consisted of intravenous ivuxolimab at 0.01 to 10 mg/kg every 2 weeks. Study results and caveats: In general, CD8+ T cells held more expanded clones than CD4+ did, on average.

TCRdb's table, derived via immunoSEQ multiplex PCR, lists solely in-frame clones and lacks some. Among around 41,000 clones listed, 75% to 90% were seen once. As to this clone: No antigen is known for it.

The timepoints at which blood was sampled were baseline, cycle 4 day 1, and cycle 7 day 1. Germline CDR1 reads MDHEN; CDR2 reads SYDVKM. Trimming removed 6 bases from V and 2 bases from J, with 14 bases in between. The CDR3 is 14 amino acids. The chain combines TRBV28 with TRBJ2-7, with D maybe TRBD2 (6 bases). The receptor was isolated from an adult with an advanced solid tumor such as melanoma, head and neck, liver or kidney cancer. This specimen consisted of CD4+ or CD8+ T cells sorted from blood, obtained in a trial of the OX40 agonist ivuxolimab. This chain's CDR3 is CASRTSTSPYEQYF. The CDR3, as DNA: TGTGCCAGCAGGACTAGTACCTCTCCCTACGAGCAGTACTTC.